The 32 T cell receptor beta chains given below trace back to one sample, sequenced in a study of blood T cells in healthy people across ages (dated by TCRdb to 2015 to 2017). Libraries came from 5' RACE. This sample was sequenced with an Illumina HiSeq 2500. A second PCR of 7 to 11 cycles was performed with a sample-barcoded 5' primer and a J-beta primer mix. The public reads were run again by TCRdb, first through fastp at Q25 and then through MiXCR, and only productive beta chains were kept. Rows are unified per CDR3 protein, each entry keeping the most common DNA and genes. Here the sample has about 1.4 million distinct CDR3 sequences; roughly 60% occur a single time. The ten largest clones capture 5.5% to 8% of the sample. Material: blood. The receptors originated from a man aged 18 to 29 in good health.

The chain couples TRBV20-1 to TRBJ2-1; TRBD1 is a possible D gene (5 bases). The CDR3 loop spans 16 amino acids. CDR1 and CDR2 from the germline V gene are DFQATT and SNEGSKA (reference sequence). With 0 bases removed from V and 3 bases from J, the gap between germline ends came to 15 bases. The CDR3 sequence is CSARDQGVGNYNEQFF. Written as DNA, the CDR3 is TGCAGTGCTAGAGATCAAGGGGTAGGAAACTACAATGAGCAGTTCTTC.

The chain uses TRBV20-1 and TRBJ2-5; D possibly matches TRBD1 or TRBD2 (5 bases each). The V and J ends lost 3 bases and 3 bases respectively, with 8 bases between them. The CDR3 sequence is 12 residues long. CDR1 is DFQATT, CDR2 SNEGSKA, per germline (reference sequence). CDR3 bases: TGCAGTGCTAGTGGGACGGAAGAGACCCAGTACTTC. This codes for CSASGTEETQYF.

The chain is built from TRBV6-6 and TRBJ1-2; a weak D match, TRBD1 (5 bases). This CDR3 region has 14 residues. Trimming removed 8 bases from V and 4 bases from J, with 17 bases in between. The germline V gene has CDR1 MNHNY and CDR2 SVGAGI (reference sequence). The CDR3 spells CASRAMGDGYGYTF. DNA of the CDR3: TGTGCCAGCCGGGCGATGGGGGACGGCTATGGCTACACCTTC.

This clonotype occurred once. V and J are TRBV5-1 and TRBJ2-7, with D unclear. Germline CDR1 reads SGHRS; CDR2 reads YFSETQ. The CDR3 covers 12 residues. Trimming removed 3 bases from V and 5 bases from J, with 9 bases in between. The CDR3 sequence is CASSYLTDEQYF. The CDR3 DNA reads as TGCGCCAGCAGCTACCTGACGGACGAGCAGTACTTC.

The chain has TRBV4-1 and TRBJ2-3; maybe TRBD2 (5 bases). CDR1 is MGHRA, CDR2 YSYEKL, per germline. V was clipped by 1 base and J by 4 bases, with 18 bases between them. This CDR3 has 17 amino acids. The CDR3 DNA follows: TGCGCCAGCAGCCAAGGGGCGGTCAGGTTTAGCGCAGATACGCAGTATTTT. Amino acid sequence: CASSQGAVRFSADTQYF.

This clonotype turned up a few times. The chain carries TRBV4-1 and TRBJ2-7; 7 bases align to TRBD2. V dropped 0 bases and J dropped 7; count of bases not matched to a gene: 6. The CDR3 is made up of 14 amino acids. Looked up from germline, CDR1 is MGHRA and CDR2 is YSYEKL. CDR3 amino acids: CASSQDPIAGEQYF. In DNA, the CDR3 is TGCGCCAGCAGCCAAGACCCCATAGCGGGTGAGCAGTACTTC.

This clonotype was observed a handful of times. This chain joins TRBV4-3 and TRBJ2-5, with 8 bases lining up with TRBD1. The DNA end is more similar to TRBJ2-7, so the J call may be wrong. CDR1 is LGHNA and CDR2 is YSLEER in the germline V gene. The CDR3 has 15 amino acids. For the CDR3, the DNA is TGCGCCAGCAGCCTACGACAGGGGAATTCCTACGAGCAGTACTTC. Its protein is CASSLRQGNSYEQYF.

V and J are TRBV6-1 and TRBJ1-6; the D is unclear. Looked up from germline, CDR1 is MNHNS and CDR2 is SASEGT. V shed 4 bases and J shed 0 bases, with 10 bases lying between them. The CDR3 contains 16 residues. CDR3 loop: CASSGQFNSYNSPLHF. DNA for the CDR3: TGTGCCAGCAGTGGGCAGTTTAACTCCTATAATTCACCCCTCCACTTT.

CDR3 coding DNA: TGTGCCAGCAGTTTAGAGGGAGGACAAACAGATACGCAGTATTTT. It encodes CASSLEGGQTDTQYF. The J gene is TRBJ2-3, the V gene TRBV27, with a weak D call TRBD2 (6 bases). Germline V gives CDR1 MNHEY, CDR2 SMNVEV (reference sequence). V gave up 2 bases and J gave up 3 bases, with 12 bases separating them. The CDR3 has 15 residues.

The chain links TRBV7-9 to TRBJ1-5; D is undetermined. CDR1 is SEHNR, CDR2 FQNEAQ, per germline (reference sequence). V lost 4 bases, J lost 4 bases, and 11 bases lay in between. The CDR3 is 14 amino acids. The CDR3 loop is CASSYAGKNQPQHF. In DNA, the CDR3 is TGTGCCAGCAGCTATGCGGGGAAAAATCAGCCCCAGCATTTT.

The J gene is TRBJ2-5, the V gene TRBV6-6; maybe TRBD1 (5 bases). The CDR3 is 13 residues long. CDR1 is MNHNY, CDR2 SVGAGI, per germline (reference sequence). The ends were cut back, 7 bases at V and 1 base at J, with 10 bases in the middle. This CDR3 reads CASKGPTQETQYF. Here the CDR3 DNA reads TGTGCCAGCAAGGGGCCTACCCAAGAGACCCAGTACTTC.

This chain connects TRBV18 to TRBJ1-6; D may be TRBD1 (5 bases). Germline loops: CDR1 KGHSH, CDR2 LQKENI. The CDR3 length is 14 residues. V was trimmed by 3 bases and J by 5 bases, leaving 8 bases between them. The CDR3 DNA reads TGTGCCAGCTCACCGGACACCGATAATTCACCCCTCCACTTT. Protein product: CASSPDTDNSPLHF.

This clonotype turned up a few times. The chain couples TRBV12-3 or TRBV12-4 to TRBJ1-5, with unresolved D. The CDR3 runs 15 residues. Trimming stripped 2 bases from V and 0 bases from J, with 8 bases between. The CDR3 region is CASSLMGNSNQPQHF. CDR3 nucleotide sequence: TGTGCCAGCAGTTTAATGGGCAATAGCAATCAGCCCCAGCATTTT.

V and J are TRBV7-9 and TRBJ2-5; tentatively, D is TRBD2 (5 bases). CDR1 and CDR2 (germline): SEHNR, FQNEAQ (reference sequence). The CDR3 sequence is 14 residues long. V lost 4 bases and J 5 bases, leaving 14 bases between the germline ends. The CDR3 DNA is TGTGCCAGCAGCTCGTCGGGGAGCCGGGAGACCCAGTACTTC. Translated, it gives CASSSSGSRETQYF.

There are a few counts of this clonotype. This chain links TRBV7-9 with TRBJ2-1, with D hard to call. This CDR3 is 12 amino acids long. The V end was cut by 5 bases, the J end by 8 bases, with 10 bases between. The germline V gene has CDR1 SEHNR and CDR2 FQNEAQ (reference sequence). The CDR3 protein is CASSHETYEQFF. CDR3 in DNA: TGTGCCAGCAGCCACGAGACCTATGAGCAGTTCTTC.

The chain couples TRBV20-1 to TRBJ1-4; D is possibly TRBD1 (6 bases). The CDR3 length is 14 residues. Germline CDR1 reads DFQATT; CDR2 reads SNEGSKA (reference sequence). V lost 4 bases and J 6 bases, leaving 15 bases between the germline ends. The chain's CDR3 is CSAKKTGGDEKLFF. Here the CDR3 DNA reads TGCAGTGCTAAGAAGACAGGCGGAGATGAAAAACTGTTTTTT.

This sequence joins TRBV12-3 or TRBV12-4 and TRBJ2-5; D is possibly TRBD1 (6 bases). This CDR3 is built from 14 residues. The V gene lost 8 bases and the J gene lost 2 bases, with 15 bases spanning the gap. In nucleotides, the CDR3 is TGTGCCAGCGCCACTAGACAGGAACAAGAGACCCAGTACTTC. As protein: CASATRQEQETQYF.

On this clonotype itself: This is likely a read error, given that the CDR3 carries no conserved phenylalanine or tryptophan at its end. The rearrangement links TRBV2 to TRBJ1-1; TRBD1 is a possible D gene (5 bases). This CDR3 region has 15 residues. Trimming shortened V by 0 bases and J by 0 bases, and 8 bases separated the two germline ends. Looked up from germline, CDR1 is SNHLY and CDR2 is FYNNEI. CDR3 region: CASSEAQGMNTEAFY. Here the CDR3 DNA reads TGTGCCAGCAGTGAAGCGCAGGGTATGAACACTGAAGCTTTCTAT.

V and J are TRBV7-9 and TRBJ2-3; D is undetermined. Germline CDR1 and CDR2: SEHNR and FQNEAQ (reference sequence). There are 16 residues in the CDR3. With 5 bases removed from V and 1 base from J, the gap between germline ends came to 16 bases. Here the CDR3 reads CASSPPLRLGTDTQYF. CDR3 coding DNA: TGTGCCAGCAGCCCACCGCTAAGACTCGGCACAGATACGCAGTATTTT.

This rearrangement joins TRBV27 to TRBJ1-5; 7 bases are shared with TRBD1. Trimming took 4 bases from V and 7 from J; bases not matched to a gene: 13. This CDR3 spans 16 amino acids. Germline V CDR1 and CDR2: MNHEY, SMNVEV (reference sequence). The chain's CDR3 is CASSSLLSRGAQPQHF. The CDR3 DNA is TGTGCCAGCAGTTCCCTGTTATCCAGGGGGGCCCAGCCCCAGCATTTT.

The count of this clonotype is one. J is TRBJ1-2 and V is TRBV24-1; D is possibly TRBD1 (5 bases). V was pared by 9 bases and J by 6 bases, with 16 bases between. The CDR3 is made up of 13 amino acids. Germline assignment: CDR1 KGHDR and CDR2 SFDVKD. CDR3 DNA sequence: TGTGCCACCCGGCGGGGCCCTATTGATGGCTACACCTTC. It is translated as CATRRGPIDGYTF.

This chain links TRBV2 with TRBJ2-7; 14 nucleotides match TRBD2. The CDR3 extends over 18 amino acids. In germline, CDR1 is SNHLY, CDR2 FYNNEI. Unmatched junction bases numbered 6, after V lost 0 bases and J lost 2 bases. The CDR3: CASSEAGRTSGGTYEQYF. The CDR3 nucleotides read TGTGCCAGCAGTGAAGCAGGCAGGACTAGCGGGGGGACCTACGAGCAGTACTTC.

The rearrangement joins TRBV20-1 to TRBJ2-1; unclear D gene. Trimming cost V 3 bases and J 5 bases, with 14 bases left between them. CDR3 size: 14 residues. CDR1 DFQATT and CDR2 SNEGSKA come from the germline V gene (reference sequence). The CDR3 sequence: CSASRTLPNNEQFF. In nucleotides, the CDR3 is TGCAGTGCTAGTCGCACCCTCCCAAACAATGAGCAGTTCTTC.

The rearrangement joins TRBV7-2 to TRBJ2-5, with 8 bases fitting TRBD2. Germline CDR1 and CDR2: SGHTA and FQGNSA. The CDR3 has 15 residues. The trim removed 5 bases at V and 1 base at J, leaving 6 bases unmatched. Here the CDR3 DNA reads TGTGCCAGCAGCCCTGATAGCGGGGCCCAAGAGACCCAGTACTTC. Translated: CASSPDSGAQETQYF.

The table lists this clonotype with a few counts. J is TRBJ2-7 and V is TRBV6-5; maybe TRBD1 (5 bases). The CDR3 covers 13 residues. Germline CDR1 MNHEY, CDR2 SVGAGI. Trimming stripped 2 bases from V and 3 bases from J, with 8 bases between. The CDR3 sequence is CASSYGAGYEQYF. In DNA form, the CDR3 reads TGTGCCAGCAGTTACGGGGCCGGCTACGAGCAGTACTTC.

V and J are TRBV27 and TRBJ2-5; D might be TRBD1 (6 bases). Looked up from germline, CDR1 is MNHEY and CDR2 is SMNVEV (reference sequence). The CDR3 sequence is 14 residues long. Trimming left V 6 bases short and J 0 bases short, with 11 bases between. CDR3 coding DNA: TGTGCCAGCAGGCCTGGGACAAACCAAGAGACCCAGTACTTC. This gives the protein CASRPGTNQETQYF.

The V and J genes are TRBV6-5 and TRBJ2-2; 7 nucleotides agree with TRBD2. Germline CDR1 MNHEY, CDR2 SVGAGI. This CDR3 has 18 amino acids. The trim removed 2 bases at V and 6 bases at J, leaving 15 bases unmatched. The CDR3 loop is CASSYVPRIGGKAGELFF. Here the CDR3 DNA reads TGTGCCAGCAGTTACGTACCCAGGATCGGGGGGAAGGCCGGGGAGCTGTTTTTT.

The chain has TRBV11-2 and TRBJ1-2; no definite D call. CDR3 length equals 15 residues. Trimming shortened V by 1 base and J by 7 bases, and 16 bases separated the two germline ends. Germline CDR1 SGHAT, CDR2 FQNNGV. CDR3 coding DNA: TGTGCCAGCAGCTTAGTTTCGGGTGGAACCCCTGGCTACACCTTC. This gives the protein CASSLVSGGTPGYTF.

This clonotype was seen a few times. This rearrangement joins TRBV27 to TRBJ2-7; 9 bases match TRBD2. Germline V lookup: CDR1 MNHEY, CDR2 SMNVEV (reference sequence). V was clipped by 7 bases and J by 4 bases; unmatched bases: 11. The CDR3 contains 15 residues. The CDR3, as DNA: TGTGCCAGCACCACGAGCGGGAGGCAGTCGTACGAGCAGTACTTC. Its translation: CASTTSGRQSYEQYF.

The V and J genes are TRBV2 and TRBJ1-2; 8 bases line up with TRBD1. V shed 10 bases, J shed 3 bases, and the junction held 13 bases outside the gene matches. The CDR3 consists of 15 residues. Germline V gene data show CDR1 as SNHLY and CDR2 as FYNNEI. The CDR3 loop reads CATWTGIPEDYGYTF. The CDR3 region has the DNA TGTGCCACTTGGACAGGGATCCCAGAAGACTATGGCTACACCTTC.

A remark on this clonotype: Just one base apart from a much larger clone, this may be a read error. The V and J genes are TRBV6-5 and TRBJ2-1, with 10 bases fitting TRBD2. The DNA end is a closer match to TRBJ2-7, so the J assignment may be wrong. This CDR3 region has 15 residues. The germline V gene has CDR1 MNHEY and CDR2 SVGAGI. CDR3 amino acids: CATLPPLAGYNEQYF. In nucleotides, the CDR3 is TGTGCCACCCTCCCCCCACTAGCGGGGTACAATGAGCAGTACTTC.

The rearrangement joins TRBV4-3 to TRBJ2-7; 11 bases match TRBD1. The germline V gene encodes CDR1 LGHNA and CDR2 YSLEER. The CDR3 extends over 20 amino acids. Trimming took 0 bases from V and 0 from J; bases not matched to a gene: 13. CDR3: CASSQEVGQGGPFSSYEQYF. DNA for the CDR3: TGCGCCAGCAGCCAAGAAGTGGGACAGGGGGGTCCTTTTAGCTCCTACGAGCAGTACTTC.